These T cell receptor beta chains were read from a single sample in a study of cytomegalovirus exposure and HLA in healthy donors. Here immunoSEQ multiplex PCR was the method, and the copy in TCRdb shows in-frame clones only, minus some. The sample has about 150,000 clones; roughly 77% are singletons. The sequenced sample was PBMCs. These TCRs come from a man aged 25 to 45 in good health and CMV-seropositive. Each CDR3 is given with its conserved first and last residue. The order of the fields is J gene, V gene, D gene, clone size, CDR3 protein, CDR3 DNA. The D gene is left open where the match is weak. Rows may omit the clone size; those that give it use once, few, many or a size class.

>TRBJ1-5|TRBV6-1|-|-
CASSPTVSNQPQHF
TGTGCCAGCAGTCCGACAGTTAGCAATCAGCCCCAGCATTTT
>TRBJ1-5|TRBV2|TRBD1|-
CASSPGTGDQPQHF
TGTGCCAGCAGTCCCGGGACAGGGGACCAGCCCCAGCATTTT
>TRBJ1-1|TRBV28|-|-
CASFTGGVRPNTEAFF
TGTGCCAGCTTTACCGGGGGGGTGAGGCCGAACACTGAAGCTTTCTTT
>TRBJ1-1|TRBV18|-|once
CASSPPQGNTEAFF
TGTGCCAGCTCCCCGCCACAGGGGAACACTGAAGCTTTCTTT
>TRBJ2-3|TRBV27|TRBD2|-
CASSSTGLAGADTQYF
TGTGCCAGCAGTTCGACGGGACTAGCGGGAGCAGATACGCAGTATTTT
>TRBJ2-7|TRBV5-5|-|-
CASSLGASVQNEQYF
TGTGCCAGCAGCCTTGGGGCTAGCGTACAGAACGAGCAGTACTTC
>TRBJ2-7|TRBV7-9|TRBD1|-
CASSLGHAGGYEQYF
TGTGCCAGCAGCTTAGGACACGCAGGGGGCTACGAGCAGTACTTC
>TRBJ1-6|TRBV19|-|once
CASSMPGANSPLHF
TGTGCCAGTAGTATGCCTGGGGCAAATTCACCCCTCCACTTT
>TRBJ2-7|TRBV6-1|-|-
CASSEGSGSSYEQYF
TGTGCCAGCAGTGAAGGCTCCGGTAGCTCCTACGAGCAGTACTTC
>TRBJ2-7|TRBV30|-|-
CAWSGLNRDFYEQYF
TGTGCCTGGAGTGGACTTAACCGGGACTTCTACGAGCAGTACTTC
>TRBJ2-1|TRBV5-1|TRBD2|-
CASSLAGSGDYNEQFF
TGCGCCAGCAGCTTGGCGGGTAGCGGGGACTACAATGAGCAGTTCTTC
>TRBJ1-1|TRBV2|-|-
CASSLGGNWKAFF
TGTGCCAGCAGCCTGGGAGGGAATTGGAAAGCTTTCTTT
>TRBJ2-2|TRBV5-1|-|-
CASSLGGLNTGELFF
TGCGCCAGCAGCTTGGGGGGGCTGAACACCGGGGAGCTGTTTTTT
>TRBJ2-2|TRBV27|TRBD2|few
CASSIAGETGELFF
TGTGCCAGCAGTATAGCGGGAGAGACCGGGGAGCTGTTTTTT
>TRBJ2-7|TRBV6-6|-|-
CASSSPPSYEQYF
TGTGCCAGCAGCTCCCCTCCCTCCTACGAGCAGTACTTC
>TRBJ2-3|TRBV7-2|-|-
CASSRMRGRDTQYF
TGTGCCAGCAGTCGCATGCGGGGCCGGGATACGCAGTATTTT
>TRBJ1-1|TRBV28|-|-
CASSSHRVTEAFF
TGTGCCAGCAGTTCACACAGGGTGACTGAAGCTTTCTTT
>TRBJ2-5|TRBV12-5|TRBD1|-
CASGLTLPGQVNF
TGTGCTAGTGGTTTGACCCTCCCGGGACAGGTGAACTTC
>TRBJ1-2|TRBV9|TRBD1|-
CASSGTAILNYGYTF
TGTGCCAGCAGTGGGACAGCCATTCTTAACTATGGCTACACCTTC
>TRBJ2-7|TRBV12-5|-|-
CASASTGYEQYF
TGTGCTAGTGCCTCAACAGGCTACGAGCAGTACTTC
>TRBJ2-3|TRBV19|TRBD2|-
CASSGTSGGASTDTQYF
TGTGCCAGTAGCGGGACTAGCGGGGGTGCTAGCACAGATACGCAGTATTTT
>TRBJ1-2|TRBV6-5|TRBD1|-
CASRAGGSYGYTF
TGTGCCAGCAGGGCAGGGGGCAGCTATGGCTACACCTTC
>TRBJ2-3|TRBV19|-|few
CASSIGRALNFSTDTQYF
TGTGCCAGTAGTATTGGCAGGGCCCTGAATTTCAGCACAGATACGCAGTATTTT
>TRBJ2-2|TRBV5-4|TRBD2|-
CASTGTSGSLKTGGELFF
TGTGCCAGCACCGGGACTAGCGGGAGTTTGAAAACAGGCGGGGAGCTGTTTTTT
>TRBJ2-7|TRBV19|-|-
CASSIGGDRFYEQYF
TGTGCCAGTAGTATAGGCGGGGACAGATTCTACGAGCAGTACTTC
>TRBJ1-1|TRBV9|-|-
CASSPRTAMNTEAFF
TGTGCCAGCAGCCCCCGGACAGCAATGAACACTGAAGCTTTCTTT
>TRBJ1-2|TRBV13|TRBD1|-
CASSSDRGNYGYTF
TGTGCCAGCAGCTCGGACAGGGGGAACTATGGCTACACCTTC
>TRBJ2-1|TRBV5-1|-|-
CASSLEGRVWFF
TGCGCCAGCAGCTTGGAAGGCAGGGTCTGGTTCTTC
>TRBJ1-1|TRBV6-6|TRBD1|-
CASTPLRDRGTEAFF
TGTGCCAGCACACCATTAAGAGACAGGGGCACTGAAGCTTTCTTT
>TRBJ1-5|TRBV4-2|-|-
CASSQDGLGQPQHF
TGTGCCAGCAGCCAAGATGGACTCGGTCAGCCCCAGCATTTT
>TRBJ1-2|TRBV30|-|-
CAWEGTGKIGYTF
TGTGCCTGGGAGGGAACAGGGAAGATTGGCTACACCTTC
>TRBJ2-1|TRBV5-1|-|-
CASSLKHNEQFF
TGCGCCAGCAGCTTGAAGCACAATGAGCAGTTCTTC
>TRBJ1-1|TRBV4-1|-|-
CASSQKGVVGTEAFF
TGCGCCAGCAGCCAAAAAGGGGTTGTTGGCACTGAAGCTTTCTTT